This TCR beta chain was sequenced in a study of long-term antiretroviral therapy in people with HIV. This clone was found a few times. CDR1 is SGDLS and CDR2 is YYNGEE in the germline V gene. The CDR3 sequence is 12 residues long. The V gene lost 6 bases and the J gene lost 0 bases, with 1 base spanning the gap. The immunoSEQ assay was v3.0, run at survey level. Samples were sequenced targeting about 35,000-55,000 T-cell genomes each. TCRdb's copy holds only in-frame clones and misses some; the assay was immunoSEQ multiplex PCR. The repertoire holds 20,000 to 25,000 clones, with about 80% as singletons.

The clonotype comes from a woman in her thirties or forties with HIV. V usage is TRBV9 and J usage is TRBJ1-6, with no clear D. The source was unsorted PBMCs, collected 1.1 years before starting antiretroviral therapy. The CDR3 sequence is CASNSYNSPLHF. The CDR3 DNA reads TGTGCCAGCAACTCCTATAATTCACCCCTCCACTTT.